The source of this T cell receptor beta chain is a study of T cell responses to AZD1222 COVID-19 vaccine. The ends were cut back, 0 bases at V and 5 bases at J, with 7 bases in the middle. Germline lookup yields CDR1 LNHDA and CDR2 SQIVND (reference sequence). This CDR3 has 14 residues. Some clones are missing from TCRdb's copy, which holds only in-frame ones; the method was immunoSEQ multiplex PCR. The sample contains roughly 180,000 clones, roughly nine tenths of which appear only once. The source was peripheral blood, collected 28 days after the second AZD1222 dose. This clonotype was sampled from an adult who received the AZD1222 COVID-19 vaccine. J is TRBJ2-2 and V is TRBV19; D is undetermined. The CDR3 reads CASSIEVRTGELFF. CDR3 DNA sequence: TGTGCCAGTAGTATAGAAGTGCGGACCGGGGAGCTGTTTTTT.